This entry lists 12 T cell receptor beta chains sequenced from one sample in a study of blood T cell repertoires in COVID-19. Some clones are missing from TCRdb's copy, which holds only in-frame ones; the method was immunoSEQ multiplex PCR. This sample carries some 270,000 clones, approximately 90% of them seen once, and the ten largest clones take around 0.88%. The sequenced material came from peripheral blood. The source of these receptors is a man aged 30 to 39 with acute or convalescent COVID-19.

This clone was seen more than once but under ten times. The chain employs TRBV24-1 and TRBJ1-1, with TRBD1 as a possible D gene (6 bases). V was cut by 5 bases and J by 4 bases, with 7 bases left in between. The CDR3 is 12 amino acids. Germline loops: CDR1 KGHDR, CDR2 SFDVKD. CDR3: CATSVTGTEAFF. DNA for the CDR3: TGTGCCACCAGTGTGACAGGCACTGAAGCTTTCTTT.

CDR3 DNA sequence: TGTGCCAGCAGCCAAGTACTAGCGGGAGTAGGCACAGATACGCAGTATTTT. This translates into CASSQVLAGVGTDTQYF. The rearrangement joins TRBV4-2 to TRBJ2-3; TRBD2 matches 11 bases. CDR1 LGHNA and CDR2 YNFKEQ come from the germline V gene. J gave up 1 base and V 1 base, and 4 bases lay outside the gene matches. The CDR3 consists of 17 residues.

The V call is TRBV10-3, the J call TRBJ1-3; 9 bases match TRBD1. V gave up 3 bases and J gave up 5 bases; unmatched junction bases: 8. CDR3 size: 16 residues. The germline V gene has CDR1 ENHRY and CDR2 SYGVKD. Here the CDR3 DNA reads TGTGCCATCAGTGACCGGGACAGGGCTACTAGAAACACCATATATTTT. The encoded protein is CAISDRDRATRNTIYF.

This chain connects TRBV29-1 to TRBJ2-1, with TRBD2 matching 9 bases. The trim removed 4 bases at V and 4 bases at J, leaving 5 bases unmatched. CDR1 and CDR2 (germline): SQVTM, ANQGSEA. The CDR3 covers 14 residues. CDR3 sequence (DNA): TGCAGCGTTGTGCGGGAGGGTTCGTACAATGAGCAGTTCTTC. Amino acids: CSVVREGSYNEQFF.

This chain links TRBV11-2 with TRBJ1-6, with TRBD1 as a possible D gene (6 bases). This CDR3 has 17 residues. From germline, CDR1 is SGHAT and CDR2 FQNNGV. Deletions cut 5 bases from V and 9 bases from J, with 23 bases between. The CDR3 here is CASSADRSTHFRSPLHF. The CDR3 DNA reads TGTGCCAGCAGCGCTGACAGGAGCACCCACTTCCGTTCACCCCTCCACTTT. Full variable domain (rest looked up from reference TRBV11-2 and TRBJ1-6): EAGVAQSPRYKIIEKRQSVAFWCNPISGHATLYWYQQILGQGPKLLIQFQNNGVVDDSQLPKDRFSAERLKGVDSTLKIQPAKLEDSAVYLCASSADRSTHFRSPLHFGNGTRLTVT.

The chain couples TRBV6-1 to TRBJ2-7, with a possible D match to TRBD2 (6 bases). Germline values: CDR1 MNHNS, CDR2 SASEGT. V dropped 3 bases and J dropped 1 base, with 10 bases sitting between them. CDR3 size: 14 residues. Here the CDR3 DNA reads TGTGCCAGCAGTGAGGGGGGTAAGTCCTACGAGCAGTACTTC. This encodes CASSEGGKSYEQYF.

The chain joins TRBV28 to TRBJ1-5; D uncertain. From germline, CDR1 is MDHEN and CDR2 SYDVKM. The CDR3 contains 12 residues. V lost 6 bases to trimming and J lost 3 bases, with 6 bases between them. This CDR3 reads CASSLNNQPQHF. The CDR3 nucleotides are TGTGCCAGCAGCCTTAACAATCAGCCCCAGCATTTT. Together with reference TRBV28 and TRBJ1-5, the CDR3 gives the full variable domain: DVKVTQSSRYLVKRTGEKVFLECVQDMDHENMFWYRQDPGLGLRLIYFSYDVKMKEKGDIPEGYSVSREKKERFSLILESASTNQTSMYLCASSLNNQPQHFGDGTRLSIL.

This rearrangement joins TRBV5-5 to TRBJ2-2, with 7 bases that match TRBD1. CDR3 length: 15 residues. Germline values: CDR1 SGHKS, CDR2 YYEKEE (reference sequence). The V and J ends lost 0 bases and 8 bases, in that order; junction bases with no gene match: 7. CDR3 region: CASSLEGAKQGELFF. The DNA for the CDR3 is TGTGCCAGCAGCTTGGAGGGGGCCAAACAGGGGGAGCTGTTTTTT. The whole variable domain, filled in from reference TRBV5-5 and TRBJ2-2, reads DAGVTQSPTHLIKTRGQQVTLRCSPISGHKSVSWYQQVLGQGPQFIFQYYEKEERGRGNFPDRFSARQFPNYSSELNVNALLLGDSALYLCASSLEGAKQGELFFGEGSRLTVL.

V is TRBV5-1 and J is TRBJ2-1; 10 nucleotides line up with TRBD2. Per germline, CDR1 SGHRS and CDR2 YFSETQ. J lost 2 bases, V lost 6 bases, and 11 bases had no gene match. CDR3 length equals 17 residues. The CDR3, as DNA: TGCGCCAGCAAGCCCATCGCACTAGCGGGAACCTACAATGAGCAGTTCTTC. Translation: CASKPIALAGTYNEQFF.

In its sample, this clone was seen a few times. The rearrangement joins TRBV15 to TRBJ1-4; 9 bases align to TRBD1. Germline trimming cut 6 bases from V and 8 bases from J; bases unmatched to any gene: 13. The CDR3 is made up of 16 amino acids. Per germline, CDR1 LNHNV and CDR2 YYDKDF (reference sequence). The CDR3 bases are TGTGCCACCAGTACGGGACAGGGTAGTTTGCGCGAAAAACTGTTTTTT. This codes for CATSTGQGSLREKLFF.

The genes are TRBV28 and TRBJ1-6; 9 positions match TRBD1. Germline V CDR1 and CDR2: MDHEN, SYDVKM. The CDR3 covers 15 residues. V was pared by 7 bases and J by 5 bases, with 6 bases of the junction left unmatched. The CDR3 coding sequence is TGTGCCAGCAAAGCCGGGACAGGGAATAATTCACCCCTCCACTTT. This gives the protein CASKAGTGNNSPLHF.

The V call is TRBV2, the J call TRBJ2-7, with 8 bases identical to TRBD2. The germline CDR1 and CDR2 sequences are SNHLY and FYNNEI. V gave up 6 bases and J gave up 3 bases; unmatched junction bases: 10. The length of the CDR3 is 15 residues. The CDR3 DNA sequence: TGTGCCAGCAGAGGAGTGGGGACTAGGTACTACGAGCAGTACTTC. Encoded protein: CASRGVGTRYYEQYF.